A single sample gave rise to the 3 T cell receptor beta chains below, sequenced in a study of T-cell memory formation after mild COVID-19. One entry per CDR3 protein, called by TCRdb with MiXCR from the 5' RACE reads. Of about 44,000 distinct CDR3 sequences listed, about 7.1% were seen once; the top ten hold approximately 1.3%. Material for sequencing was PBMCs or a T cell subset sorted from them (not recorded which). The source is a man between 18 and 29 years old who had mild COVID-19 (a few samples of this study predate the infection). Cell type and time point are not known.

This clonotype was seen ten or more times. The chain joins TRBV7-9 to TRBJ2-5, with D possibly called TRBD1 or TRBD2 (6 bases each). The V and J ends lost 5 bases and 3 bases respectively, with 16 bases between them. The CDR3 is 15 residues long. Germline loops: CDR1 SEHNR, CDR2 FQNEAQ (reference sequence). CDR3 residues: CASSHNREAKETQYF. DNA of the CDR3: TGTGCCAGCAGCCATAACAGGGAGGCCAAAGAGACCCAGTACTTC.

The rearrangement joins TRBV9 to TRBJ2-1; D possibly matches TRBD1 or TRBD2 (5 bases each). The CDR3 has 14 amino acids. V shed 3 bases and J shed 5 bases, with 12 bases lying between them. Germline CDR1 and CDR2: SGDLS and YYNGEE. The CDR3 here is CASSAGRMNNEQFF. The CDR3 nucleotides read TGTGCCAGCAGCGCGGGACGGATGAACAATGAGCAGTTCTTC.

This chain joins TRBV7-2 and TRBJ1-4, with D unresolved. V lost 1 base and J lost 1, with 4 bases in between. Germline-derived CDR1 and CDR2 are SGHTA and FQGNSA. CDR3 length: 14 amino acids. In DNA, the CDR3 is TGTGCCAGCAGCTTAGGACGAACTAATGAAAAACTGTTTTTT. It codes for CASSLGRTNEKLFF.